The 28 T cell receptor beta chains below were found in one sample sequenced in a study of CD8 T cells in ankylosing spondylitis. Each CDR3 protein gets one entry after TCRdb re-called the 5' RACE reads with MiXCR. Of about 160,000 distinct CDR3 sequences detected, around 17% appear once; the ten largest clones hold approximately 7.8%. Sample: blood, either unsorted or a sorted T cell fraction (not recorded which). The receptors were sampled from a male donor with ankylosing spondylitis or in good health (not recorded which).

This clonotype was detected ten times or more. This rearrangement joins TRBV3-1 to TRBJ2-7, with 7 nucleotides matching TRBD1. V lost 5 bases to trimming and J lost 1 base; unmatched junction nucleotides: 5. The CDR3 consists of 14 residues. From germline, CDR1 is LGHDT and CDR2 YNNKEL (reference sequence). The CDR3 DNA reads TGTGCCAGCAGCACAGGGGTCGCATCCTACGAGCAGTACTTC. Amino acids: CASSTGVASYEQYF.

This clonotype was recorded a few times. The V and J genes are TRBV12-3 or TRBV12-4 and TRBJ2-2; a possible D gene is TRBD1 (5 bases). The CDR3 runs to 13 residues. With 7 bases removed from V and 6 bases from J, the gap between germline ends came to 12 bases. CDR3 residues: CASTPGRSGELFF. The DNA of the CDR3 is TGTGCCAGCACCCCAGGGCGGTCCGGGGAGCTGTTTTTT.

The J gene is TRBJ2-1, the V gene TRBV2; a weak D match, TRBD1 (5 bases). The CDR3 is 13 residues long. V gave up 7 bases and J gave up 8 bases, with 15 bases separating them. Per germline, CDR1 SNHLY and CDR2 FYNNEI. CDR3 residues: CASNPRQNYEQFF. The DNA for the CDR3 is TGTGCCAGCAACCCCCGACAGAACTATGAGCAGTTCTTC. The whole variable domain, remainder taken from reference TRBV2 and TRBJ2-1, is EPEVTQTPSHQVTQMGQEVILRCVPISNHLYFYWYRQILGQKVEFLVSFYNNEISEKSEIFDDQFSVERPDGSNFTLKIRSTKLEDSAMYFCASNPRQNYEQFFGPGTRLTVL.

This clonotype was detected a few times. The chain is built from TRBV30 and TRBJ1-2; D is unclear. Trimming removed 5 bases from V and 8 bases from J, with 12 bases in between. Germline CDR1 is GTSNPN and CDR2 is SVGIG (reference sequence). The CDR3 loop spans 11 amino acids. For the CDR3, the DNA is TGTGCCTGGGGGATCGACGGGGGCTACACCTTC. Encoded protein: CAWGIDGGYTF.

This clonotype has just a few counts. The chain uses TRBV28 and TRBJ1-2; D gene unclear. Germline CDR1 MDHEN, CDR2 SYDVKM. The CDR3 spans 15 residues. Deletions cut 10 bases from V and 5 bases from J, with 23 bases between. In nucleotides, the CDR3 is TGTGCCACCTATACAACCGATCTCGTCGCTTATGGCTACACCTTC. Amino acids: CATYTTDLVAYGYTF.

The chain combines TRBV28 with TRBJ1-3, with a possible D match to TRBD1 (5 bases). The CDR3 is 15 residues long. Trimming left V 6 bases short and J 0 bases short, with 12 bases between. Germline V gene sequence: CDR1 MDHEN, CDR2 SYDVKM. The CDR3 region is CASRAPGASGNTIYF. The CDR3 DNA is TGTGCCAGCAGGGCCCCCGGGGCCTCTGGAAACACCATATATTTT.

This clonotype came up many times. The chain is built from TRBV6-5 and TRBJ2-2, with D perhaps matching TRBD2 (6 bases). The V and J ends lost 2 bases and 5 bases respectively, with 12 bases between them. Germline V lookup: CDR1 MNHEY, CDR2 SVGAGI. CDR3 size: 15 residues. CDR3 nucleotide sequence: TGTGCCAGCAGTTACGAACCCGGGGGAACCGGGGAGCTGTTTTTT. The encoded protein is CASSYEPGGTGELFF.

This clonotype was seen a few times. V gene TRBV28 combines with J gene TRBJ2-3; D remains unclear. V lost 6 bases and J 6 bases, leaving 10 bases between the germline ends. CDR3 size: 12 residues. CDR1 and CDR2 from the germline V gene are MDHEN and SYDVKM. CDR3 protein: CASSRPLDTQYF. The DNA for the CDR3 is TGTGCCAGCAGCCGGCCGCTCGATACGCAGTATTTT.

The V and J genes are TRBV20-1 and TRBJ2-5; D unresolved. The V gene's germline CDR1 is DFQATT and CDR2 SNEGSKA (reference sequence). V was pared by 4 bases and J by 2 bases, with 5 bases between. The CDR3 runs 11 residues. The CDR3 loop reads CSAMHQETQYF. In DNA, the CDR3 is TGCAGTGCTATGCATCAAGAGACCCAGTACTTC.

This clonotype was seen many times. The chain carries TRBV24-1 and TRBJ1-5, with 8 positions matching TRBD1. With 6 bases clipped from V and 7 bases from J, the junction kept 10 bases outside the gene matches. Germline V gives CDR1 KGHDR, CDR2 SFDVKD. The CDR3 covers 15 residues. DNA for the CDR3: TGTGCCACCAGTTCCGCGACAGGGGAAAGCCAGCCCCAGCATTTT. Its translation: CATSSATGESQPQHF.

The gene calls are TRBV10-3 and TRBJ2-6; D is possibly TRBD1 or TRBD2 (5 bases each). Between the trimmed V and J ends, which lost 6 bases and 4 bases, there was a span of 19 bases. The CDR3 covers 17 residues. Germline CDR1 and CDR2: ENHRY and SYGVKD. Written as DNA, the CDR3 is TGTGCCATCAGGGCCGGGGCAGGGTACTCCGGGGCCAACGTCCTGACTTTC. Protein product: CAIRAGAGYSGANVLTF.

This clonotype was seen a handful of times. CDR3 in DNA: TGCAGTGCTAGGGGGAACGAGGGGGCAGGGCCGTACAATGAGCAGTTCTTC. This encodes CSARGNEGAGPYNEQFF. The chain carries TRBV20-1 and TRBJ2-1; TRBD1 agrees at 7 bases. The trim removed 3 bases at V and 4 bases at J, leaving 15 bases unmatched. The CDR3 is made up of 17 amino acids. Germline V gives CDR1 DFQATT, CDR2 SNEGSKA (reference sequence).

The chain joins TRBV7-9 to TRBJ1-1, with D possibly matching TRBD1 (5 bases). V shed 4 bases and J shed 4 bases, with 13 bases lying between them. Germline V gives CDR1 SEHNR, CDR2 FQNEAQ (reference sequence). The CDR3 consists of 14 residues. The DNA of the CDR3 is TGTGCCAGCAGCTCATCGCCGGGGGGCACTGAAGCTTTCTTT. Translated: CASSSSPGGTEAFF. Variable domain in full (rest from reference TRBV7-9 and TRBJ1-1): DTGVSQNPRHKITKRGQNVTFRCDPISEHNRLYWYRQTLGQGPEFLTYFQNEAQLEKSRLLSDRFSAERPKGSFSTLEIQRTEQGDSAMYLCASSSSPGGTEAFFGQGTRLTVV.

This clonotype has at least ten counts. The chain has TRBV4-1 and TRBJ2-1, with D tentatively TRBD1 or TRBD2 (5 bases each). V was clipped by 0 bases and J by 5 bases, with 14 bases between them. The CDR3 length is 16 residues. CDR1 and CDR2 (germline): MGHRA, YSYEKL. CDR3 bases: TGCGCCAGCAGCCAAGACATACCGGGACCAAACAATGAGCAGTTCTTC. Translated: CASSQDIPGPNNEQFF.

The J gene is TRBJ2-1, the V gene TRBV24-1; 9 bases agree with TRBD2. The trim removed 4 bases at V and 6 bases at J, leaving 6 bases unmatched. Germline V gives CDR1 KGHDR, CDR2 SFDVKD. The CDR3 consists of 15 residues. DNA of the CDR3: TGTGCCACCAGTGACATAGCGGGAGTTGGCAATGAGCAGTTCTTC. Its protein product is CATSDIAGVGNEQFF.

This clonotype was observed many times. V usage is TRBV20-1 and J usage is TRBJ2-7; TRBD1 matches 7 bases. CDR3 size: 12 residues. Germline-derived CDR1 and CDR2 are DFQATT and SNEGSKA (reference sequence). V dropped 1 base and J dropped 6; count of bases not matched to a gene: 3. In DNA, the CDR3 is TGCAGTGCTAGAGGAAGGGGGCTCGAGCAGTACTTC. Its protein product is CSARGRGLEQYF.

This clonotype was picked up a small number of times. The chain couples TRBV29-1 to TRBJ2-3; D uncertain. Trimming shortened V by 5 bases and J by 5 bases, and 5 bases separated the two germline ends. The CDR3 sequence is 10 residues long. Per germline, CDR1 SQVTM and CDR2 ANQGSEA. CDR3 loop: CSVFGDTQYF. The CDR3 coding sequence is TGCAGCGTTTTCGGAGATACGCAGTATTTT.

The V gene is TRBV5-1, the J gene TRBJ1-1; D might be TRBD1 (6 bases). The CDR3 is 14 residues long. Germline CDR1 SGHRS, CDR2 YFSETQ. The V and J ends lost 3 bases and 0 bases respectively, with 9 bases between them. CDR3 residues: CASSSSGVNTEAFF. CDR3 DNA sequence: TGCGCCAGCAGCTCTTCAGGGGTGAACACTGAAGCTTTCTTT.

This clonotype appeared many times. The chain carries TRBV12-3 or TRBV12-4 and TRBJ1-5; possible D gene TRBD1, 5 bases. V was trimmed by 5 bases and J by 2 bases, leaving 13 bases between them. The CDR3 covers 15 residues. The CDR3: CASSRQGGRNQPQHF. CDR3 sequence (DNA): TGTGCCAGCAGTCGGCAGGGAGGACGCAATCAGCCCCAGCATTTT.

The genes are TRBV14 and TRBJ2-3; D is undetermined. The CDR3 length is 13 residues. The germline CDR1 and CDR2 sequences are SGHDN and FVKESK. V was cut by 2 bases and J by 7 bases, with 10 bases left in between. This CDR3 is CASSQSLGHTQYF. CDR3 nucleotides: TGTGCCAGCAGCCAATCTCTAGGACATACGCAGTATTTT. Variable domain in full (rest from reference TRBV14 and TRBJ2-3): EAGVTQFPSHSVIEKGQTVTLRCDPISGHDNLYWYRRVMGKEIKFLLHFVKESKQDESGMPNNRFLAERTGGTYSTLKVQPAELEDSGVYFCASSQSLGHTQYFGPGTRLTVL.

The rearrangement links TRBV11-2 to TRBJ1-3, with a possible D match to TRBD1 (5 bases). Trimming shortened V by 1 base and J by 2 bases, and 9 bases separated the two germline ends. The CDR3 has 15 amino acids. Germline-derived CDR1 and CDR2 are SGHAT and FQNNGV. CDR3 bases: TGTGCCAGCAGCTTAGGGGGGGGAGCTGGAAACACCATATATTTT. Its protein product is CASSLGGGAGNTIYF.

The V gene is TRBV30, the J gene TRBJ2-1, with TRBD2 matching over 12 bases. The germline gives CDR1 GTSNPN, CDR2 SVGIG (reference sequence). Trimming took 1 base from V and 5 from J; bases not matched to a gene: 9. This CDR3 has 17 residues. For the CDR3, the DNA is TGTGCCTGGAGTGGGTCTAGCGGGAGGGCCATCGACAATGAGCAGTTCTTC. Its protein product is CAWSGSSGRAIDNEQFF.

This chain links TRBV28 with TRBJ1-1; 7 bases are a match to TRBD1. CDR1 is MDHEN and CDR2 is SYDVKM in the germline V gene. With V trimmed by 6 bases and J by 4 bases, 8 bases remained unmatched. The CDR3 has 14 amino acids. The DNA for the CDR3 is TGTGCCAGCAGCATGGACAGGAGTCGCACTGAAGCTTTCTTT. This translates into CASSMDRSRTEAFF. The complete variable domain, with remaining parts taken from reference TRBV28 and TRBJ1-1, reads DVKVTQSSRYLVKRTGEKVFLECVQDMDHENMFWYRQDPGLGLRLIYFSYDVKMKEKGDIPEGYSVSREKKERFSLILESASTNQTSMYLCASSMDRSRTEAFFGQGTRLTVV.

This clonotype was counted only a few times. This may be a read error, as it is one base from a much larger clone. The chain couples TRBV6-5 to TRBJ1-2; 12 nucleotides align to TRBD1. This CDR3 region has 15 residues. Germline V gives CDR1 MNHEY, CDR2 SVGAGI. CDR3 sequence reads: CASSYSGTGGYGHTF. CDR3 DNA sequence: TGTGCCAGCAGTTACTCGGGGACAGGGGGCTATGGCCACACCTTC.

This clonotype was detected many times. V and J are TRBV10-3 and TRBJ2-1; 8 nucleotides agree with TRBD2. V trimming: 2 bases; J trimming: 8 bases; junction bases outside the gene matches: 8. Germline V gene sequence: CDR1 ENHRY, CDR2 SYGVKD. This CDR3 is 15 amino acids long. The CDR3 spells CAISEGGRPIDEQFF. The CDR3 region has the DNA TGTGCCATCAGTGAGGGCGGGAGGCCCATCGATGAGCAGTTCTTC.

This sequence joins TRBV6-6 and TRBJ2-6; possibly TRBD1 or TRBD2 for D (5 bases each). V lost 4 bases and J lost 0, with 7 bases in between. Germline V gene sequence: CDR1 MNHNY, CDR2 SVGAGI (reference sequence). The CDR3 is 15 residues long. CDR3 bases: TGTGCCAGCAGTTGGGGGAACTCTGGGGCCAACGTCCTGACTTTC. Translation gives CASSWGNSGANVLTF.

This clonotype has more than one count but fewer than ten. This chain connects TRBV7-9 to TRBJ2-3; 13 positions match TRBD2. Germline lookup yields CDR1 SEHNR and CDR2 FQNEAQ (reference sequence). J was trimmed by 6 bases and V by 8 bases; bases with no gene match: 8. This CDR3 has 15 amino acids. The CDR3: CASGSGTSGADTQYF. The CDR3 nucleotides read TGTGCCAGCGGTTCCGGGACTAGCGGGGCGGATACGCAGTATTTT.

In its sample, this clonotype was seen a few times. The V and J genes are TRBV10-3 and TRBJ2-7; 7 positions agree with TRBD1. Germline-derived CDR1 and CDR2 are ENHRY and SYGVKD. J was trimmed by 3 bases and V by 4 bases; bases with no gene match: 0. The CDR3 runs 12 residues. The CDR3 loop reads CAISGQGYEQYF. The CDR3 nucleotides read TGTGCCATCAGTGGACAGGGCTACGAGCAGTACTTC.